The sequence of this T cell receptor beta chain was determined in a study of T cell responses to AZD1222 COVID-19 vaccine. Study-wide findings and caveats: Nearly half of spike-specific TCRs reportedly target unmutated variant regions. Baseline testing showed seropositivity in only six AZD1222 recipients. Sampling captured repertoires only after the peak T cell response. Spike was spanned by vaccine-associated CD4 TCRs, with dominance at 160-218 and 743-854.

Sequencing used immunoSEQ multiplex PCR; TCRdb keeps in-frame clones, though not all of them. The table includes 75,000 to 100,000 clones, roughly 90% detected once. Regarding this clone: Its antigen is still unknown.

V trimming: 6 bases; J trimming: 5 bases; junction bases outside the gene matches: 6. The CDR3 runs 13 residues. The germline gives CDR1 MDHEN, CDR2 SYDVKM. The chain is built from TRBV28 and TRBJ2-7; 8 bases are a match to TRBD1. The clonotype originates from an adult in good health. The sample here was peripheral blood, taken on day 0 of AZD1222 vaccination. The CDR3 region is CASSTGQADEQYF. In DNA form, the CDR3 reads TGTGCCAGCAGCACGGGACAGGCAGACGAGCAGTACTTC. Using reference TRBV28 and TRBJ2-7 for the parts outside the CDR3, the full variable domain is DVKVTQSSRYLVKRTGEKVFLECVQDMDHENMFWYRQDPGLGLRLIYFSYDVKMKEKGDIPEGYSVSREKKERFSLILESASTNQTSMYLCASSTGQADEQYFGPGTRLTVT.